These 22 T cell receptor beta chains were sequenced from one sample in a study of cytomegalovirus exposure and HLA in healthy donors. The PCR contained 60 Vbeta and 13 Jbeta primers. The assay was immunoSEQ multiplex PCR, and TCRdb's table has in-frame clones only and misses some. Of approximately 160,000 clones in the sample, approximately 88% were seen once. Sequenced input: PBMCs. These receptors all stem from a boy younger than 10 in good health and CMV-seronegative.

The gene calls are TRBV5-4 and TRBJ1-2, with D maybe TRBD1 (5 bases). The CDR3 has 17 amino acids. CDR1 is SGHNT, CDR2 YYREEE, per germline (reference sequence). V was shortened by 3 bases and J by 3 bases, with 21 bases between the two germline ends. The CDR3 loop is CASSSGAGLGRDYGYTF. The CDR3 nucleotides read TGTGCCAGCAGCTCTGGGGCGGGACTTGGGCGAGACTATGGCTACACCTTC.

This clone was observed a few times. This chain connects TRBV9 to TRBJ2-5; 10 bases fit TRBD2. Losses at the gene ends were 3 bases for V and 4 bases for J; bases not matched to a gene: 6. This CDR3 has 15 amino acids. Germline V gene lookup returns CDR1 SGDLS and CDR2 YYNGEE. The CDR3 loop reads CASSEGTSDRETQYF. The CDR3 nucleotides read TGTGCCAGCAGCGAGGGGACTAGCGATAGAGAGACCCAGTACTTC.

This sequence joins TRBV23-1 and TRBJ2-7; the match to TRBD1 covers 9 bases. TRBV23-1 is sorted into the ORF group, with uncertain function. The CDR3 is made up of 17 amino acids. V lost 4 bases to trimming and J lost 0 bases; unmatched junction nucleotides: 10. CDR3 amino acids: CASSRFLQGAYSYEQYF. In nucleotides, the CDR3 is TGCGCCAGCAGTCGATTCCTACAGGGGGCCTACTCCTACGAGCAGTACTTC.

The chain is built from TRBV27 and TRBJ1-5; D may be TRBD1 (6 bases). The CDR3 contains 13 residues. CDR1 and CDR2 from the germline V gene are MNHEY and SMNVEV (reference sequence). V was pared by 6 bases and J by 4 bases, with 10 bases between. CDR3 in amino acids: CASRLQGNQPQHF. DNA for the CDR3: TGTGCCAGCAGACTACAGGGTAATCAGCCCCAGCATTTT.

The chain carries TRBV27 and TRBJ2-1; 9 nucleotides align to TRBD2. V gave up 3 bases and J gave up 9 bases; unmatched junction bases: 9. The V gene's germline CDR1 is MNHEY and CDR2 SMNVEV (reference sequence). The CDR3 has 15 amino acids. The CDR3, as DNA: TGTGCCAGCAGTTTTGTAACTAGCGGGCTCGGTGAGCAGTTCTTC. It yields the protein CASSFVTSGLGEQFF.

V is TRBV6-5 and J is TRBJ1-1; tentatively, D is TRBD1 (5 bases). The CDR3 is 14 amino acids. V lost 5 bases and J lost 1, with 11 bases in between. Looked up from germline, CDR1 is MNHEY and CDR2 is SVGAGI. DNA for the CDR3: TGTGCCAGCAGTCTCGGACACCCGAACACTGAAGCTTTCTTT. Protein sequence: CASSLGHPNTEAFF.

V gene TRBV5-1 combines with J gene TRBJ2-6; D remains unclear. Germline V gene data show CDR1 as SGHRS and CDR2 as YFSETQ. The V end lost 2 bases, the J end lost 4 bases, and 10 bases lay between the germline ends. This CDR3 comprises 15 residues. For the CDR3, the DNA is TGCGCCAGCAGCTTAGTTCTGGAGGGGGCCAACGTCCTGACTTTC. Encoded protein: CASSLVLEGANVLTF.

J is TRBJ1-6 and V is TRBV2; 9 bases agree with TRBD1. The V segment lost 5 bases and the J segment 8 bases; nucleotides outside the gene matches: 1. Germline V gives CDR1 SNHLY, CDR2 FYNNEI. The CDR3 runs 13 residues. The CDR3 loop reads CASSTGGYSPLHF. The CDR3 DNA reads as TGTGCCAGCAGTACAGGGGGCTATTCACCCCTCCACTTT.

The chain couples TRBV7-9 to TRBJ2-7, with D uncertain. CDR3 size: 15 residues. V shed 3 bases and J shed 1 base, with 13 bases lying between them. Germline assignment: CDR1 SEHNR and CDR2 FQNEAQ (reference sequence). This chain's CDR3 is CASSFDTFYSYEQYF. As DNA, the CDR3 is TGTGCCAGCAGCTTTGATACTTTTTATTCCTACGAGCAGTACTTC. Looking up the rest from reference TRBV7-9 and TRBJ2-7 gives the full variable domain: DTGVSQNPRHKITKRGQNVTFRCDPISEHNRLYWYRQTLGQGPEFLTYFQNEAQLEKSRLLSDRFSAERPKGSFSTLEIQRTEQGDSAMYLCASSFDTFYSYEQYFGPGTRLTVT.

V is TRBV29-1 and J is TRBJ1-1; no clear D. V was trimmed by 4 bases and J by 6 bases, leaving 12 bases between them. CDR3 length: 12 amino acids. Germline V gives CDR1 SQVTM, CDR2 ANQGSEA. The CDR3 reads CSVGTPEAEAFF. Here the CDR3 DNA reads TGCAGCGTTGGAACTCCCGAGGCTGAAGCTTTCTTT.

This chain's CDR3 is CASSQGFGTMGTYEQYF. DNA of the CDR3: TGCGCCAGCAGCCAAGGCTTCGGGACTATGGGTACCTACGAGCAGTACTTC. J is TRBJ2-7 and V is TRBV4-1; 7 bases are shared with TRBD2. Per germline, CDR1 MGHRA and CDR2 YSYEKL. V shed 1 base, J shed 2 bases, and the junction held 11 bases outside the gene matches. The CDR3 covers 17 residues.

The chain is built from TRBV20-1 and TRBJ2-5; D ambiguous. CDR3 length: 10 residues. From germline, CDR1 is DFQATT and CDR2 SNEGSKA (reference sequence). V was trimmed by 1 base and J by 5 bases, leaving 2 bases between them. This CDR3 is CSARAETQYF. CDR3 nucleotides: TGCAGTGCTAGAGCGGAGACCCAGTACTTC.

CDR3 residues: CASSLSAIDYEQYF. The DNA of the CDR3 is TGTGCCAGCAGTCTTAGCGCAATAGACTACGAGCAGTACTTC. The chain employs TRBV27 and TRBJ2-7; TRBD2 might be the D (5 bases). The V gene lost 5 bases and the J gene lost 3 bases, with 14 bases spanning the gap. The CDR3 loop spans 14 amino acids. Germline V gene data show CDR1 as MNHEY and CDR2 as SMNVEV (reference sequence).

This chain connects TRBV5-1 to TRBJ1-1, with D possibly TRBD1 on 5 matching bases. Germline V gene sequence: CDR1 SGHRS, CDR2 YFSETQ. The CDR3 loop spans 15 amino acids. Trimming removed 0 bases at V and 1 base at J, with 10 bases between. CDR3 sequence (DNA): TGCGCCAGCAGCTTGGTCGGGGGTACGAACACTGAAGCTTTCTTT. This gives the protein CASSLVGGTNTEAFF.

V usage is TRBV4-1 and J usage is TRBJ1-5, with D unresolved. In germline, CDR1 is MGHRA, CDR2 YSYEKL. The CDR3 runs to 15 residues. Deletions cut 1 base from V and 2 bases from J, with 9 bases between. CDR3 coding DNA: TGCGCCAGCAGCCAAGGCGGGTACGGCAATCAGCCCCAGCATTTT. Amino acid sequence: CASSQGGYGNQPQHF.

The chain couples TRBV2 to TRBJ2-1; tentative D call: TRBD2 (6 bases). Between the trimmed V and J ends, which lost 6 bases and 7 bases, there was a span of 10 bases. The CDR3 has 12 residues. Germline CDR1 is SNHLY and CDR2 is FYNNEI. As DNA, the CDR3 is TGTGCCAGCAGGGGACTCTTAAATGAGCAGTTCTTC. It codes for CASRGLLNEQFF.

This clone came up once. This sequence joins TRBV4-1 and TRBJ2-5; 7 nucleotides agree with TRBD1. Judging by the DNA end, TRBJ2-7 fits better; the J call may be wrong. The length of the CDR3 is 15 residues. Germline V gene data show CDR1 as MGHRA and CDR2 as YSYEKL. The CDR3 region has the DNA TGCGCCAGCAGCCAAGGGCGACAGGGAACCTACGAGCAGTACTTC. Translated: CASSQGRQGTYEQYF.

The J gene is TRBJ2-3, the V gene TRBV5-4; TRBD2 agrees at 7 bases. With V trimmed by 4 bases and J by 5 bases, 4 bases remained unmatched. Per germline, CDR1 SGHNT and CDR2 YYREEE (reference sequence). The CDR3 totals 13 residues. CDR3 protein: CASSLPGGDTQYF. CDR3 nucleotides: TGTGCCAGCAGCCTACCGGGAGGAGATACGCAGTATTTT.

This clone was seen just once. The chain combines TRBV10-1 with TRBJ2-3, with TRBD2 matching 8 bases. CDR3 size: 16 residues. Germline lookup yields CDR1 WNHNN and CDR2 SYGVQD (reference sequence). Germline trimming cut 6 bases from V and 1 base from J; bases unmatched to any gene: 9. The chain's CDR3 is CASRGLAPLGTDTQYF. In DNA form, the CDR3 reads TGCGCCAGCAGAGGACTAGCCCCTCTTGGCACAGATACGCAGTATTTT.

This clone turned up a few times. This sequence joins TRBV27 and TRBJ2-1, with a possible D match to TRBD1 (7 bases). The V end was cut by 0 bases, the J end by 7 bases, with 16 bases between. The CDR3 totals 16 residues. Germline CDR1 reads MNHEY; CDR2 reads SMNVEV (reference sequence). This chain's CDR3 is CASSLSPGGRGNEQFF. Written as DNA, the CDR3 is TGTGCCAGCAGTTTATCCCCCGGGGGCAGGGGGAATGAGCAGTTCTTC.

The chain uses TRBV19 and TRBJ2-2, with 11 bases identical to TRBD2. Germline CDR1 LNHDA, CDR2 SQIVND (reference sequence). The CDR3 has 15 amino acids. V lost 5 bases and J lost 8; bases outside the gene matches: 7. The CDR3 loop reads CASSPQTSGAGELFF. The CDR3 DNA sequence: TGTGCCAGTAGTCCCCAGACTAGCGGGGCGGGGGAGCTGTTTTTT.

This chain joins TRBV29-1 and TRBJ2-4; 7 bases agree with TRBD2. CDR1 and CDR2 (germline): SQVTM, ANQGSEA. The length of the CDR3 is 14 residues. Trimming cost V 2 bases and J 0 bases; bases outside gene matches: 1. The CDR3 DNA follows: TGCAGCGTTGAAACGGGGGGAGCCAAAAACATTCAGTACTTC. This translates into CSVETGGAKNIQYF. The full variable domain, rest sourced from reference TRBV29-1 and TRBJ2-4, is SAVISQKPSRDICQRGTSLTIQCQVDSQVTMMFWYRQQPGQSLTLIATANQGSEATYESGFVIDKFPISRPNLTFSTLTVSNMSPEDSSIYLCSVETGGAKNIQYFGAGTRLSVL.